This T cell receptor beta chain stems from a study of T cell clonotyping in hematopoietic cell transplantation. Regarding the study as a whole: Recipient TCR diversity dropped after transplant; expanded clonotypes rose from day 30 to 180.

Generated by immunoSEQ multiplex PCR, the TCRdb table keeps only in-frame clones and is missing some. Of approximately 11,000 clones listed, about half are singletons. Points on this clone: Its antigen is as yet unknown.

CDR1 and CDR2 from the germline V gene are SQVTM and ANQGSEA. CDR3 length: 15 residues. The V end was cut by 6 bases, the J end by 6 bases, with 23 bases between. The sequence derives from a female patient in her fifties or sixties who had an allogeneic stem cell transplant from an unrelated donor, so the T cells may come from the graft donor. Some clones in this sample may be carry-over from other donors' samples. V gene TRBV29-1 combines with J gene TRBJ1-1; the D gene is possibly TRBD1 (5 bases). Sequenced here: peripheral blood mononuclear cells, sampled 100 days after allogeneic stem cell transplant. CDR3 sequence reads: CSVAYRTLVKAEAFF. CDR3 nucleotide sequence: TGCAGCGTCGCATATCGGACACTCGTGAAGGCTGAAGCTTTCTTT.